This TCR beta chain is from a study of cytotoxic CD8 clonotypes in ibrutinib-treated CLL. Here immunoSEQ multiplex PCR was the method, and the copy in TCRdb shows in-frame clones only, minus some. The sample carries roughly 23,000 clones, approximately 81% recorded once. V was cut by 4 bases and J by 3 bases, with 13 bases left in between. Germline V gene lookup returns CDR1 SNHLY and CDR2 FYNNEI. The CDR3 runs to 14 residues. J is TRBJ2-7 and V is TRBV2, with a possible D match to TRBD2 (6 bases). The clonotype was recovered from a human donor with chronic lymphocytic leukemia. Sequencing was performed on PBMCs, taken before ibrutinib treatment. CDR3 DNA: TGTGCCAGCAGTGGACTGAGGGGAGGCTACGAGCAGTACTTC. Translating gives CASSGLRGGYEQYF.